Sequencing of this T cell receptor (beta chain) was carried out in a study (dated by TCRdb to 2015 to 2016). The library was made by RT-PCR. Sequenced on an Illumina MiSeq. Through fastp at Q25 and MiXCR, TCRdb rebuilt clones from the public reads, retaining in-frame beta chains. Merged by CDR3 protein, the rows form single entries marked with the most common genes and DNA. Here the sample has approximately 720,000 distinct CDR3 sequences; more than 13% occur a single time. The biggest ten clones account for just over 3.5% of the sample. Note on this clonotype: It has no known antigen specificity. Per-base qualities were not stored, and no clone one base away is much larger.

The germline V gene yields SGDLS for CDR1 and YYNGEE for CDR2. V loses 4 bases, J loses 4 bases, and the germline ends lie 14 bases apart. The CDR3 numbers 14 residues from cysteine through phenylalanine. Of all the DNA, just the CDR3 is kept, 42 bases in frame from base 1. The source material was memory CD4+ T cells from blood. The receptor was derived from a female donor in good health, serving as a healthy control. Rearrangement joined TRBV9 to TRBJ1-2; TRBD1 might be the D gene, on 6 matching bases. The CDR3 reads CASSPRGGLYGYTF. At the DNA level, the sequence is TGTGCCAGCAGCCCCCGGGGGGGCCTCTATGGCTACACCTTC.